These T cell receptor beta chains were read from a single sample in a study of blood T cells in healthy people across ages. MiXCR, run by TCRdb on the 5' RACE reads, gives a single entry per CDR3 protein. The sample holds some 1,500,000 distinct CDR3 sequences, roughly 43% seen once. Sample: blood. The receptors were sampled from a young woman in good health. Both conserved end residues are trimmed from each CDR3. The order of the fields is J gene, V gene, CDR3 protein.

TRBJ1-6,TRBV7-2,ASSLGSASSSPLH
TRBJ2-2,TRBV12-3/TRBV12-4,ASSLRSGNTGELF
TRBJ1-4,TRBV18,ASSPRGDSNEKLF
TRBJ2-3,TRBV21-1,ASSIGHTQY
TRBJ1-5,TRBV7-2,ASSLVGNILGQPQH
TRBJ1-2,TRBV5-1,ASSFTAANYGYT
TRBJ2-5,TRBV3-1,ASSQAGTRSLNERY
TRBJ2-3,TRBV5-4,ASRPGTPSSTDTQY
TRBJ1-5,TRBV3-1,ASSQTLGSNQPQH
TRBJ2-1,TRBV7-9,ASSLSVSGQF
TRBJ1-5,TRBV12-3/TRBV12-4,ASRALGGNQPQH
TRBJ1-5,TRBV20-1,SARDRGNQPQH
TRBJ1-2,TRBV13,ASSTRITGYT
TRBJ2-1,TRBV9,ASGVASSYNEQF
TRBJ2-2,TRBV4-3,ASSRPLAGNTGELF
TRBJ2-1,TRBV12-3/TRBV12-4,ASSLFLGDEQF